Presented here are 17 T cell receptor beta chains from one specimen sequenced in a study of blood T cells in healthy people across ages. The use of a sample-barcoded 5' primer and a J-beta primer mix characterized a second PCR of about 7 to 12 cycles. One entry per CDR3 protein results from TCRdb running MiXCR on the 5' RACE reads. The profile covers 700,000 or so distinct CDR3 sequences, with roughly two fifths appearing a single time and approximately 29% taken by the ten largest. The sequencing sample was made of blood. The receptor source for this set is a man at least 80 years old in good health.

The V call is TRBV30, the J call TRBJ2-7, with D unresolved. Trimming removed 0 bases from V and 6 bases from J, with 12 bases in between. The CDR3 spans 13 residues. Germline V gene lookup returns CDR1 GTSNPN and CDR2 SVGIG (reference sequence). CDR3 protein: CAWSVQEWGEQYF. The CDR3 coding sequence is TGTGCCTGGAGTGTACAAGAGTGGGGCGAGCAGTACTTC.

This clonotype was observed at least ten times. This CDR3 reads CASSPVGPNEKLFF. The CDR3 DNA follows: TGTGCCAGCAGTCCAGTAGGGCCTAATGAAAAACTGTTTTTT. The chain joins TRBV12-3 or TRBV12-4 to TRBJ1-4; D not resolved. The CDR3 covers 14 residues. The V end lost 5 bases, the J end lost 3 bases, and 10 bases lay between the germline ends.

This clonotype has ten or more counts. This rearrangement joins TRBV20-1 to TRBJ1-2; D may be TRBD1 (6 bases). Trimming pared 0 bases from V and 4 bases from J, leaving 12 bases between. The CDR3 totals 14 residues. Per the germline V gene, CDR1 is DFQATT and CDR2 is SNEGSKA (reference sequence). Written as DNA, the CDR3 is TGCAGTGCTAGAGAGGGGGGCCTGGTCTATGGCTACACCTTC. It is translated as CSAREGGLVYGYTF.

This clonotype occurred many times. The chain links TRBV6-2 or TRBV6-3 to TRBJ2-7; D uncertain. From germline, CDR1 is MNHEY and CDR2 SVGEGT. CDR3 length: 11 residues. Trimming took off 7 bases at V and 3 bases at J, with 7 bases between the two ends. CDR3 nucleotide sequence: TGTGCCAGCACCGGATTCTACGAGCAGTACTTC. Protein: CASTGFYEQYF.

J is TRBJ2-7 and V is TRBV18; the match to TRBD2 covers 12 bases. The V segment lost 3 bases and the J segment 1 base; nucleotides outside the gene matches: 7. Germline-derived CDR1 and CDR2 are KGHSH and LQKENI. The CDR3 extends over 17 amino acids. The CDR3 loop reads CASSPRTSGAGSYEQYF. CDR3 sequence (DNA): TGTGCCAGCTCACCGCGGACTAGCGGGGCTGGATCCTACGAGCAGTACTTC. The full variable domain, with the rest looked up from reference TRBV18 and TRBJ2-7, is NAGVMQNPRHLVRRRGQEARLRCSPMKGHSHVYWYRQLPEEGLKFMVYLQKENIIDESGMPKERFSAEFPKEGPSILRIQQVVRGDSAAYFCASSPRTSGAGSYEQYFGPGTRLTVT.

The rearrangement links TRBV10-2 to TRBJ2-7; TRBD1 matches 9 bases. After removal of 8 bases from V and 6 bases from J, the junction contained 8 bases not matched to a gene. The CDR3 consists of 13 residues. CDR1 WSHSY and CDR2 SAAADI come from the germline V gene. The CDR3 nucleotides are TGCGCCAGCGGAGGGACAGGGAGCGGCGAGCAGTACTTC. This sequence encodes CASGGTGSGEQYF.

The rearrangement uses TRBV7-2 and TRBJ2-4; weak D call: TRBD2 (5 bases). Deletions cut 8 bases from V and 4 bases from J, with 12 bases between. Germline V lookup: CDR1 SGHTA, CDR2 FQGNSA. CDR3 length: 13 amino acids. CDR3 bases: TGTGCCAGCGGACCCGGGGTTAAAAACATTCAGTACTTC. It codes for CASGPGVKNIQYF.

The chain has TRBV7-2 and TRBJ1-2; D might be TRBD1 (5 bases). The germline gives CDR1 SGHTA, CDR2 FQGNSA. Deletions cut 0 bases from V and 1 base from J, with 9 bases between. This CDR3 has 15 residues. In nucleotides, the CDR3 is TGTGCCAGCAGCTTAGCCCGCAGGGATAACTATGGCTACACCTTC. It codes for CASSLARRDNYGYTF.

The genes are TRBV3-1 and TRBJ2-5; 8 bases match TRBD2. CDR3 length equals 20 residues. The V and J ends lost 4 bases and 5 bases, in that order; junction bases with no gene match: 24. In germline, CDR1 is LGHDT, CDR2 YNNKEL (reference sequence). The CDR3 DNA sequence: TGTGCCAGCAGCCCCCCTCGAGGGGACGGCGGGAGGTTTCGTACGGAGACCCAGTACTTC. This encodes CASSPPRGDGGRFRTETQYF.

The chain employs TRBV4-1 and TRBJ2-6; D tentatively reads TRBD1 or TRBD2 (6 bases each). The CDR3 has 18 amino acids. Between the trimmed V and J ends, which lost 3 bases and 2 bases, there was a span of 17 bases. The germline V gene has CDR1 MGHRA and CDR2 YSYEKL. The CDR3 sequence is CASSHTERGRTGANVLTF. The CDR3 coding sequence is TGCGCCAGCAGCCATACCGAAAGGGGGAGGACTGGGGCCAACGTCCTGACTTTC.

The chain has TRBV5-1 and TRBJ1-2, with TRBD1 matching 10 bases. The germline gives CDR1 SGHRS, CDR2 YFSETQ. After removal of 3 bases from V and 4 bases from J, the junction contained 9 bases not matched to a gene. This CDR3 spans 16 amino acids. In nucleotides, the CDR3 is TGCGCCAGCAGCTCGGACAGGGGGGTAGCTGGCTATGGCTACACCTTC. As protein: CASSSDRGVAGYGYTF.

The chain employs TRBV7-3 and TRBJ2-1; TRBD2 matches at 14 bases. The CDR3 has 17 residues. CDR1 and CDR2 from the germline V gene are SGHTA and FQGTGA. V lost 1 base, J lost 7 bases, and 6 bases stayed unmatched. This chain's CDR3 is CASSLRPGLAGVNEQFF. The CDR3 DNA follows: TGTGCCAGCAGCTTAAGACCGGGACTAGCGGGAGTGAATGAGCAGTTCTTC. The full variable domain, in which reference TRBV7-3 and TRBJ2-1 provide the parts outside the CDR3, is GAGVSQTPSNKVTEKGKYVELRCDPISGHTALYWYRQSLGQGPEFLIYFQGTGAADDSGLPNDRFFAVRPEGSVSTLKIQRTERGDSAVYLCASSLRPGLAGVNEQFFGPGTRLTVL.

This chain uses TRBV10-2 with TRBJ1-1; D is possibly TRBD1 (6 bases). The ends were cut back, 3 bases at V and 2 bases at J, with 13 bases in the middle. Germline values: CDR1 WSHSY, CDR2 SAAADI. This CDR3 contains 15 residues. The CDR3 DNA sequence: TGCGCCAGCAGTGACCCCGGGACACCTAACACTGAAGCTTTCTTT. Encoded protein: CASSDPGTPNTEAFF.

The chain recombines TRBV5-6 with TRBJ2-2, with 10 bases identical to TRBD1. The CDR3 has 15 amino acids. Germline V CDR1 and CDR2: SGHDT, YYEEEE. With 4 bases clipped from V and 6 bases from J, the junction kept 6 bases outside the gene matches. CDR3 DNA sequence: TGTGCCAGCAGCGCAGGGACAGGGGTAGCCGGGGAGCTGTTTTTT. Translation gives CASSAGTGVAGELFF.

This chain links TRBV10-3 with TRBJ2-1; 9 bases line up with TRBD2. The germline V gene encodes CDR1 ENHRY and CDR2 SYGVKD. V lost 7 bases to trimming and J lost 9 bases; unmatched junction nucleotides: 7. The CDR3 runs to 13 residues. The CDR3 loop is CAINQAGGIEQFF. Here the CDR3 DNA reads TGTGCCATCAATCAAGCGGGGGGTATTGAGCAGTTCTTC.

The chain couples TRBV6-1 to TRBJ2-7; D tentatively reads TRBD1 or TRBD2 (5 bases each). CDR1 MNHNS and CDR2 SASEGT come from the germline V gene. Trimming removed 6 bases from V and 7 bases from J, with 16 bases in between. This CDR3 comprises 13 residues. The CDR3 DNA follows: TGTGCCAGCAGGGCAGGGAGATACAATGAGCAGTACTTC. Translated, it gives CASRAGRYNEQYF.

This clonotype came up many times. The CDR3 is CASSLRGGRSYEQYF. As DNA, the CDR3 is TGTGCCAGCAGCTTAAGAGGGGGCAGATCCTACGAGCAGTACTTC. The chain recombines TRBV7-3 with TRBJ2-7; TRBD1 matches at 7 bases. Germline assignment: CDR1 SGHTA and CDR2 FQGTGA. The CDR3 runs 15 residues. Trimming cost V 1 base and J 1 base; bases outside gene matches: 4. Variable domain in full (rest from reference TRBV7-3 and TRBJ2-7): GAGVSQTPSNKVTEKGKYVELRCDPISGHTALYWYRQSLGQGPEFLIYFQGTGAADDSGLPNDRFFAVRPEGSVSTLKIQRTERGDSAVYLCASSLRGGRSYEQYFGPGTRLTVT.